This record covers a single T cell receptor beta chain. The unexposed donors gave CD4+ T cells in about 2010-2019, prior to COVID-19. Naive and memory CD4+ T cell DNA was deep-sequenced without culture. Here immunoSEQ multiplex PCR was the method, and the copy in TCRdb shows in-frame clones only, minus some. The sample records some 70,000 clones, 85% to 95% being singletons. This entry comes from a study of CD4 T cells in relation to SARS-CoV-2 and coronaviruses. Study background: The HLA restriction of the shared crossreactive spike epitopes was mapped.

Germline assignment: CDR1 SGHTA and CDR2 FQGTGA. V dropped 10 bases and J dropped 1 base, with 22 bases sitting between them. The CDR3 contains 17 residues. This chain uses TRBV7-3 with TRBJ2-2, with a tentative D call TRBD1 (6 bases). The sequence came from a human donor in good health. Sequenced material: naive CD4+ T cells from PBMCs. Subset denoted: naive CD4+ T cells isolated by negative enrichment. The CDR3 DNA follows: TGTGCCACCAGGACCGGGACAACGTGGGTGAACACCGGGGAGCTGTTTTTT. Residues: CATRTGTTWVNTGELFF. The full variable domain, in which reference TRBV7-3 and TRBJ2-2 provide the parts outside the CDR3, is GAGVSQTPSNKVTEKGKYVELRCDPISGHTALYWYRQSLGQGPEFLIYFQGTGAADDSGLPNDRFFAVRPEGSVSTLKIQRTERGDSAVYLCATRTGTTWVNTGELFFGEGSRLTVL.